One T cell receptor beta chain is described in this entry. Its antigen is still unknown. Naive CD8 cells lacked CD45RO and underwent positive selection for CCR7, leaving out terminally differentiated effector memory CD45RA+ cells. TCRdb keeps only in-frame clones here, not all; method: immunoSEQ multiplex PCR. The sample has around 2.1 million clones, 85% to 95% seen once; the top ten hold more than 1.5%. These data come from a study of shared clonotypes between healthy human individuals. Study-wide results and limits: An anticipated effect of sequencing depth on clonotype sharing among donors was recognized. The study generally estimated greater richness for naive than memory subsets.

Germline V gives CDR1 MGHRA, CDR2 YSYEKL. The CDR3 sequence is 14 residues long. V was pared by 0 bases and J by 7 bases, with 10 bases between. The sample taken for sequencing was naive CD8+ T cells from PBMCs. The clonotype originates from a young man in good health. Some clones in this sample may be carry-over from other donors' samples. The chain links TRBV4-1 to TRBJ2-1; perhaps D is TRBD1 or TRBD2 (5 bases each). The CDR3 DNA reads TGCGCCAGCAGCCAAGATATTTGGGGGAATGAGCAGTTCTTC. Translated: CASSQDIWGNEQFF.